This TCR beta chain came from a study of CD8+CD57+ T cells in acquired aplastic anemia. Study overall: Sorted cells (CD4+ and CD8+) yielded DNA amounts that averaged about 3.4 ug. On average, healthy donors gave around 9.8 million reads for CD4+ cells.

Genomic DNA constituted the template upon which TCR beta VDJ and CDR3 profiling was performed. TCRdb reanalysed the reads using MiXCR and keeps one entry per CDR3 protein. The sample holds about 210,000 distinct CDR3 sequences, over 60% seen once. This clonotype was counted between two and nine times. Antigen: not known. Germline and junction disagree at one end, which may indicate a read error. Whole-study results and caveats: Patients and controls shared roughly 28 CD8+ CDR3 sequences, which appeared highly expressed in patients and within their immunodominant clones. For CD8+ Simpson's diversity, patients and controls showed no significant difference.

The sequence came from a human donor in good health. Sample: sorted CD4+, CD8+, or CD8+CD57+ T cells (not recorded which) from PBMCs.

Here the CDR3 reads CASSMAAGGFYSEQFF. The CDR3 coding sequence is TGTGCCAGCAGTATGGCGGCGGGGGGATTCTACAGTGAGCAGTTCTTC. The V gene is TRBV6-5, the J gene TRBJ2-1; 8 bases match TRBD2. Germline loops: CDR1 MNHEY, CDR2 SVGAGI. The CDR3 loop spans 16 amino acids.